This TCR beta chain was recovered during a study of cytomegalovirus exposure and HLA in healthy donors. Method: immunoSEQ multiplex PCR; TCRdb's copy keeps in-frame clones and lacks some. The sample has more than 80,000 clones, 88% seen once. Germline CDR1 reads ENHRY; CDR2 reads SYGVKD. Unmatched junction bases numbered 4, after V lost 10 bases and J lost 4 bases. This CDR3 contains 12 residues. The rearrangement links TRBV10-3 to TRBJ1-5; 7 nucleotides agree with TRBD1. Sequencing input: PBMCs. This TCR was recovered from a woman younger than 35 in good health and CMV-seropositive. The CDR3 nucleotides read TGTGCCAGCGGGACAGTTAATCAGCCCCAGCATTTT. Its protein is CASGTVNQPQHF.